This is a list of T cell receptor beta chains from one sample in a study of healthy donors' naive CD4 and CD8 T cells. TCRdb fed the reads into MiXCR, producing one record per CDR3 protein. The sample has about 180,000 distinct CDR3 sequences, about four fifths seen once. Sequencing was done on a sample of naive CD4+ and CD8+ T cells sorted from blood, pooled from several donors. The receptors were gathered from a pool of human donors in good health; the sample pools cells from several healthy donors. Both conserved end residues are part of each CDR3. Each record gives: V gene, clone size, D gene, J gene, CDR3 protein, CDR3 DNA. The D gene is left open where the match is weak. Clone size, where shown, is once, few, many, or a class for clones that have expanded.

V: TRBV6-6; size: -; D: -; J: TRBJ2-7; CDR3: CASSYSTAEDYEQYF; DNA: TGTGCCAGCAGTTACTCGACGGCGGAGGACTACGAGCAGTACTTC
V: TRBV19; size: -; D: TRBD1; J: TRBJ1-2; CDR3: CATARDRGHLNYGYTF; DNA: TGTGCCACCGCGAGGGACAGGGGCCACCTTAACTATGGCTACACCTTC
V: TRBV20-1; size: few; D: TRBD2; J: TRBJ2-1; CDR3: CSANPPGGAREQFF; DNA: TGCAGTGCTAACCCACCGGGGGGAGCAAGGGAGCAGTTCTTC
V: TRBV20-1; size: -; D: TRBD1; J: TRBJ2-5; CDR3: CSARQGAIETQYF; DNA: TGCAGTGCCCGACAGGGGGCGATTGAGACCCAGTACTTC
V: TRBV30; size: -; D: TRBD2; J: TRBJ2-7; CDR3: CAWSASFSGRAYEQYF; DNA: TGTGCCTGGAGTGCCTCCTTTAGCGGGAGAGCCTACGAGCAGTACTTC
V: TRBV24-1; size: -; D: -; J: TRBJ2-1; CDR3: CATSDSGLSESPYNEQFF; DNA: TGTGCCACCAGTGATTCAGGACTGAGTGAAAGCCCTTACAATGAGCAGTTCTTC
V: TRBV15; size: -; D: TRBD2; J: TRBJ2-3; CDR3: CATSTDKAGAGLGTQYF; DNA: TGTGCCACCAGTACCGACAAAGCGGGGGCCGGCCTTGGTACGCAGTATTTT
V: TRBV4-3; size: -; D: TRBD1; J: TRBJ2-7; CDR3: CASSQEVLGQGREQYF; DNA: TGCGCCAGCAGCCAGGAAGTCTTGGGACAGGGGCGCGAGCAGTACTTC
V: TRBV6-5; size: -; D: -; J: TRBJ1-3; CDR3: CASSIGGEGGGNTIYF; DNA: TGTGCCAGCTCGATTGGTGGGGAGGGAGGTGGAAACACCATATATTTT
V: TRBV7-9; size: -; D: -; J: TRBJ1-2; CDR3: CASSHDLGGYTF; DNA: TGTGCCAGCAGCCACGACTTGGGTGGCTACACCTTC
V: TRBV19; size: -; D: -; J: TRBJ2-5; CDR3: CASSPQRETQYF; DNA: TGTGCCAGTAGTCCTCAGAGGGAGACCCAGTACTTC
V: TRBV29-1; size: few; D: -; J: TRBJ2-3; CDR3: CSLLGDTDTQYF; DNA: TGCAGCCTTCTGGGGGACACAGATACGCAGTATTTT
V: TRBV29-1; size: -; D: TRBD2; J: TRBJ2-1; CDR3: CSVMTSGRVNEQFF; DNA: TGCAGCGTTATGACTAGCGGGAGGGTGAATGAGCAGTTCTTC
V: TRBV10-3; size: -; D: TRBD2; J: TRBJ2-7; CDR3: CAISEASGREQYF; DNA: TGTGCCATCAGTGAGGCTAGCGGGCGCGAGCAGTACTTC
V: TRBV5-4; size: -; D: -; J: TRBJ2-1; CDR3: CASSLGSHNEQFF; DNA: TGTGCCAGCAGCTTGGGTAGCCACAATGAGCAGTTCTTC
V: TRBV29-1; size: few; D: TRBD2; J: TRBJ2-2; CDR3: CSAIPASGRKRHGELFF; DNA: TGCAGCGCTATCCCCGCTAGCGGGAGGAAGAGACACGGGGAGCTGTTTTTT
V: TRBV6-5; size: -; D: TRBD1; J: TRBJ2-7; CDR3: CASSYSGTGGSYEQYF; DNA: TGTGCCAGCAGTTACTCCGGGACAGGGGGTTCCTACGAGCAGTACTTC
V: TRBV6-5; size: -; D: -; J: TRBJ1-1; CDR3: CASSYGPNTEAFF; DNA: TGTGCCAGCAGTTATGGGCCGAACACTGAAGCTTTCTTT
V: TRBV28; size: -; D: -; J: TRBJ2-2; CDR3: CASSLEAGVEYTGELFF; DNA: TGTGCCAGCAGTTTAGAGGCAGGGGTCGAATACACCGGGGAGCTGTTTTTT